This is a list of T cell receptor beta chains from one sample in a study of blood T cell repertoires in COVID-19. Sequencing used immunoSEQ multiplex PCR; TCRdb keeps in-frame clones, though not all of them. Found here are about 300,000 clones, 89% of them singletons; the top ten hold roughly 2.9%. The sequenced sample was PBMCs or T cells enriched from blood (not recorded which). The source of these receptors is a woman aged 45-60 years who had been exposed to COVID-19. CDR3s include the opening cysteine and the closing phenylalanine or tryptophan. D genes are given only for firm matches. The size field is filled for only some rows; it gives once, few, many or a size class.

TRBD1	TRBV19	15	NA	TRBJ2-7	TGTGCCAGTAGTATTACCGGGACAGGCATCTACGAGCAGTACTTC	CASSITGTGIYEQYF
NA	TRBV3-1/TRBV3-2	15	NA	TRBJ2-5	TGTGCCAGCAGCCAAGGTTCAAACAGTGAGGAGACCCAGTACTTC	CASSQGSNSEETQYF
NA	TRBV21-1	17	once	TRBJ1-6	TGTGCCAGCAGCAGCCGGACTGGCAGCTCCTATAATTCACCCCTCCACTTT	CASSSRTGSSYNSPLHF
NA	TRBV23-1	17	NA	TRBJ1-4	TGCGCCAGCGAGGCTCTATCGGAGGGCGTCATTAGGAAGGAACTGTTTTTT	CASEALSEGVIRKELFF
NA	TRBV7-8	14	NA	TRBJ1-1	TGTGCCAGCAGCTTCGAAGGGGCGAACACTGAAGCTTTCTTT	CASSFEGANTEAFF
TRBD1	TRBV2	16	NA	TRBJ1-5	TGTGCCAGTTCCCCCGGGACAGGCCTCGGCAATCAGCCCCAGCATTTT	CASSPGTGLGNQPQHF
TRBD1	TRBV10-1	15	NA	TRBJ2-7	TGCGCCAGCAGTGTTTTCCGGGACAGGGTCCACGAGCAGTACTTC	CASSVFRDRVHEQYF
TRBD2	TRBV5-1	15	few	TRBJ2-1	TGCGCCAGCAGCTTGGTAGCGGGGTCGTACAATGAGCAGTTCTTC	CASSLVAGSYNEQFF
NA	TRBV6-5	12	NA	TRBJ1-4	TGTGCCTCGGACAAGAATAATGAAAAACTGTTTTTT	CASDKNNEKLFF
TRBD1	TRBV2	15	NA	TRBJ1-5	TGTGCCAGCAGTGTGCAGGGGGGTTTAGGAGTGGCCCAGCATTTT	CASSVQGGLGVAQHF
NA	TRBV27	14	once	TRBJ2-7	TGTGCCAGCAGTTCGACAGTTGCCTCCTACGAGCAGTACTTC	CASSSTVASYEQYF